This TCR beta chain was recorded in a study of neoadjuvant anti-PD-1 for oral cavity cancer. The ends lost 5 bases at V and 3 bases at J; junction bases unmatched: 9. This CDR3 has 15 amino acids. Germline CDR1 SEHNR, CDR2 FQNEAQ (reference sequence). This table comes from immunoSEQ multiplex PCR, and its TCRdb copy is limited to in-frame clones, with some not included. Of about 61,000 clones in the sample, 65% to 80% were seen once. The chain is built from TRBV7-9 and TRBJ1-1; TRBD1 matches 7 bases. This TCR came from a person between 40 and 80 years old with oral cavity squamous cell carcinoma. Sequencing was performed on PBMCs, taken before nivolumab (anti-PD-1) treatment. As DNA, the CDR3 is TGTGCCAGCAGCCAGGCGACAGGGATGTACACTGAAGCTTTCTTT. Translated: CASSQATGMYTEAFF.